These 3 T cell receptor beta chains share one sample of origin, sequenced in a study of T cells in Graves' hyperthyroidism and ophthalmopathy. Researchers amplified the TCR beta CDR3 regions from RNA transcripts. An initial round of RT-PCR targeting the TCR CDR3 relied on the HTBI primer set. TCRdb re-derived calls from the multiplex PCR reads in MiXCR, one entry per CDR3 protein. Here the sample spans 300,000 to 450,000 distinct CDR3 sequences, about 15% being singletons. The sample comprised blood. The origin of the receptors is an older woman with Graves' hyperthyroidism.

This clonotype was seen more than once but under ten times. This sequence joins TRBV6-1 and TRBJ1-2; D perhaps matches TRBD1 (6 bases). Trimming took off 5 bases at V and 7 bases at J, with 17 bases between the two ends. The germline gives CDR1 MNHNS, CDR2 SASEGT. This CDR3 has 14 residues. DNA of the CDR3: TGTGCCAGCAGTTCCGCCGGGAGGGGGACTGGCTACACCTTC. Its protein product is CASSSAGRGTGYTF.

Ten or more counts support this clonotype. The genes are TRBV10-3 and TRBJ2-2, with D possibly matching TRBD1 (6 bases). The CDR3 sequence is 12 residues long. Germline V lookup: CDR1 ENHRY, CDR2 SYGVKD. V was clipped by 8 bases and J by 6 bases, with 10 bases between them. The CDR3 sequence is CAIGGGPGELFF. DNA of the CDR3: TGTGCCATCGGGGGCGGGCCCGGGGAGCTGTTTTTT.

The chain recombines TRBV27 with TRBJ2-3; no clear D. CDR3 size: 14 residues. CDR1 and CDR2 from the germline V gene are MNHEY and SMNVEV (reference sequence). Trimming left V 6 bases short and J 3 bases short, with 13 bases between. The CDR3 loop is CASRDAHPTDTQYF. CDR3 in DNA: TGTGCCAGCAGGGACGCCCACCCGACAGATACGCAGTATTTT.